The 17 T cell receptor beta chains below all came from one sample that was sequenced in a study of blood T cells in healthy people across ages. For the second PCR, which ran for roughly 7 to 11 cycles, a sample-barcoded 5' primer and a J-beta primer mix were used. TCRdb re-derived calls from the 5' RACE reads in MiXCR, one entry per CDR3 protein. This table holds about 1,800,000 distinct CDR3 sequences, about 30% found once. Sequencing input: blood. The receptors stem from a woman aged 25-40 years in good health.

This chain connects TRBV30 to TRBJ1-4; possibly TRBD1 for D (6 bases). The CDR3 spans 15 residues. Germline assignment: CDR1 GTSNPN and CDR2 SVGIG (reference sequence). V lost 0 bases and J 2 bases, leaving 10 bases between the germline ends. CDR3 in amino acids: CAWSVIRGTNEKLFF. CDR3 nucleotide sequence: TGTGCCTGGAGTGTAATCAGGGGTACTAATGAAAAACTGTTTTTT.

This clonotype was found many times. The CDR3 DNA reads as TGTGCCAGCAGTTACAACAGGGGGATCTATGGCTACACCTTC. Translating it yields CASSYNRGIYGYTF. The chain combines TRBV6-5 with TRBJ1-2; 8 bases line up with TRBD1. The CDR3 runs 14 residues. V lost 2 bases and J lost 4; bases outside the gene matches: 3. Germline CDR1 and CDR2: MNHEY and SVGAGI.

This clonotype was seen just once. A much bigger clone sits one base away, suggesting this may be a read error. The chain links TRBV29-1 to TRBJ2-1, with D unclear. The V and J ends lost 4 bases and 5 bases respectively, with 3 bases between them. Germline lookup yields CDR1 SQVTM and CDR2 ANQGSEA. The CDR3 has 10 residues. The CDR3 nucleotides read TGCAGCGTTGTAAACAATGAGCAGTTCTTC. Translation gives CSVVNNEQFF.

A word on this clonotype: It may be a read error: a sequence one base away is much more abundant. The chain has TRBV6-5 and TRBJ2-5; weak D call: TRBD1 (6 bases). CDR3 length: 15 residues. Germline V gives CDR1 MNHEY, CDR2 SVGAGI. CDR3 sequence: CAGSPVPGTQETQYF. In DNA form, the CDR3 reads TGTGCCGGCAGCCCCGTCCCCGGGACACAAGAGACCCAGTACTTC.

For this clonotype: A much larger clonotype is one base distant, so this may be a read error. The chain recombines TRBV20-1 with TRBJ2-6; perhaps TRBD2 as D (5 bases). This CDR3 is 17 amino acids long. Germline V gene sequence: CDR1 DFQATT, CDR2 SNEGSKA (reference sequence). The V and J ends lost 3 bases and 0 bases respectively, with 15 bases between them. CDR3 DNA: TGCAGTGCTAGGGTCGGGATACCTATCTCTGGGGCCAACGTCCTGACTTTC. It translates to CSARVGIPISGANVLTF.

The CDR3: CSAESDGEETQYF. The CDR3 coding sequence is TGCAGTGCCGAATCGGACGGGGAAGAGACCCAGTACTTC. The rearrangement links TRBV20-1 to TRBJ2-5; a possible D gene is TRBD2 (5 bases). Germline loops: CDR1 DFQATT, CDR2 SNEGSKA (reference sequence). The CDR3 sequence is 13 residues long. Trimming shortened V by 6 bases and J by 3 bases, and 14 bases separated the two germline ends.

There are many counts of this clonotype. The CDR3 DNA is TGTGCCAGCAGCTCGGGACTATATACCTACGAGCAGTACTTC. It yields the protein CASSSGLYTYEQYF. V and J are TRBV6-5 and TRBJ2-7; 7 nucleotides align to TRBD2. V lost 6 bases to trimming and J lost 2 bases; unmatched junction nucleotides: 7. Germline V CDR1 and CDR2: MNHEY, SVGAGI. This CDR3 is built from 14 residues.

This clonotype was recorded only once. Germline and junction disagree at one end, which may indicate a read error. The CDR3 DNA reads as TGTGCCGGTAGTCGGCGCCCGGGACAAGAGACCCAGTACTTC. Its protein is CAGSRRPGQETQYF. The chain links TRBV19 to TRBJ2-5; D may be TRBD2 (5 bases). The CDR3 is made up of 14 amino acids. Germline CDR1 and CDR2: LNHDA and SQIVND (reference sequence). The full variable domain, completed using reference TRBV19 and TRBJ2-5, is DGGITQSPKYLFRKEGQNVTLSCEQNLNHDAMYWYRQDPGQGLRLIYYSQIVNDFQKGDIAEGYSVSREKKESFPLTVTSAQKNPTAFYLCAGSRRPGQETQYFGPGTRLLVL.

J is TRBJ1-3 and V is TRBV6-5, with D unresolved. CDR1 MNHEY and CDR2 SVGAGI come from the germline V gene. The V gene lost 3 bases and the J gene lost 0 bases, with 12 bases spanning the gap. The CDR3 is 16 amino acids. The CDR3 loop is CASSYRSGNSGNTIYF. CDR3 DNA: TGTGCCAGCAGTTATCGTTCGGGAAACTCTGGAAACACCATATATTTT.

This clonotype appeared many times. CDR3 residues: CASSLETGSYEQYF. CDR3 nucleotides: TGTGCCAGCAGCTTAGAAACAGGCTCCTACGAGCAGTACTTC. The gene calls are TRBV7-2 and TRBJ2-7; D perhaps matches TRBD1 (5 bases). Trimming stripped 1 base from V and 0 bases from J, with 7 bases between. Germline V gene lookup returns CDR1 SGHTA and CDR2 FQGNSA. The CDR3 is 14 amino acids.

Of note for this clonotype: This CDR3 is missing its conserved last phenylalanine or tryptophan, likely due to a read error. The rearrangement joins TRBV20-1 to TRBJ2-7; 8 positions agree with TRBD1. This CDR3 is 14 amino acids long. With V trimmed by 6 bases and J by 0 bases, 7 bases remained unmatched. Germline lookup yields CDR1 DFQATT and CDR2 SNEGSKA (reference sequence). The DNA for the CDR3 is TGCAGTGCAATGGACAGGGCTGGCTCCTACGAGCAGTACTTG. Residues: CSAMDRAGSYEQYL.

In this sample, this clonotype turned up many times. This chain links TRBV12-3 or TRBV12-4 with TRBJ1-5, with D possibly TRBD1 on 6 matching bases. The germline V and J ends were trimmed by 4 bases and 5 bases, with 9 bases remaining between them. This CDR3 region has 13 residues. The CDR3 region has the DNA TGTGCCAGCAGTTACAGGGTAGATCAGCCCCAGCATTTT. Protein: CASSYRVDQPQHF.

As for this clonotype: A much bigger clone sits one base away, suggesting this may be a read error. The chain employs TRBV6-6 and TRBJ2-7; a weak D match, TRBD1 (5 bases). V gave up 6 bases and J gave up 2 bases, with 11 bases separating them. CDR1 and CDR2 from the germline V gene are MNHNY and SVGAGI (reference sequence). This CDR3 comprises 13 residues. CDR3 DNA sequence: TGTGCCAGCAGCCGAGAGACAGCCTACGAGCAGTACTTC. Protein sequence: CASSRETAYEQYF.

The CDR3 sequence is CASSSQGRPNYGYTF. The CDR3 nucleotides are TGTGCCAGCAGTTCACAGGGGCGACCTAACTATGGCTACACCTTC. This chain connects TRBV2 to TRBJ1-2; 7 positions match TRBD1. CDR1 SNHLY and CDR2 FYNNEI come from the germline V gene. V shed 5 bases, J shed 0 bases, and the junction held 6 bases outside the gene matches. The CDR3 length is 15 residues.

The V call is TRBV19, the J call TRBJ1-5; possible D gene TRBD1, 5 bases. The CDR3 consists of 17 residues. Trimming took off 6 bases at V and 5 bases at J, with 23 bases between the two ends. CDR1 is LNHDA, CDR2 SQIVND, per germline (reference sequence). The CDR3 is CASSQSNGKGRYQPQHF. CDR3 DNA sequence: TGTGCCAGTAGCCAAAGTAATGGGAAGGGGAGATATCAGCCCCAGCATTTT. The whole variable domain, filled in from reference TRBV19 and TRBJ1-5, reads DGGITQSPKYLFRKEGQNVTLSCEQNLNHDAMYWYRQDPGQGLRLIYYSQIVNDFQKGDIAEGYSVSREKKESFPLTVTSAQKNPTAFYLCASSQSNGKGRYQPQHFGDGTRLSIL.

The chain carries TRBV7-2 and TRBJ1-5; 9 bases are shared with TRBD1. The CDR3 is made up of 14 amino acids. Germline V gene data show CDR1 as SGHTA and CDR2 as FQGNSA. Germline trimming cut 5 bases from V and 7 bases from J; bases unmatched to any gene: 6. The CDR3 protein is CASSTRQGVQPQHF. For the CDR3, the DNA is TGTGCCAGCAGCACACGACAGGGGGTCCAGCCCCAGCATTTT.

This clonotype was counted only a few times. The V call is TRBV15, the J call TRBJ1-1, with D unresolved. CDR1 is LNHNV and CDR2 is YYDKDF in the germline V gene (reference sequence). The CDR3 contains 12 residues. Trimming shortened V by 3 bases and J by 0 bases, and 2 bases separated the two germline ends. As DNA, the CDR3 is TGTGCCACCAGCAGGGTGAACACTGAAGCTTTCTTT. Translation gives CATSRVNTEAFF.